This TCR beta chain was documented in a study of post-analysis software for immune sequencing data. Study as a whole: Relapsing-remitting, secondary progressive and progressive-relapsing multiple sclerosis were all included among the disease courses. Broader study findings: Compared with controls, patients had more of about five TRBV segments, including TRBV5-6, TRBV5-1 and TRBV20-1. Controls had significantly higher normalized Chao1 diversity than multiple sclerosis patients.

Trimming cost V 6 bases and J 7 bases, with 9 bases left between them. The CDR3 is 11 amino acids. From germline, CDR1 is MNHEY and CDR2 SVGAGI. Each TCR beta cDNA library carried unique molecular identifiers. Using its own MiXCR run on the PCR reads, TCRdb lists one record per CDR3 protein. The table shows roughly 620,000 distinct CDR3 sequences, with 44% occurring only once. This clonotype occurred once. The antigen is not known. The V call is TRBV6-5, the J call TRBJ1-1; TRBD1 might be the D (5 bases). This clonotype was obtained from a girl aged 10 to 17 with multiple sclerosis. The sequenced sample was blood. CDR3 amino acids: CASSQGDEAFF. The CDR3 DNA is TGTGCCAGCAGCCAGGGTGATGAAGCTTTCTTT.